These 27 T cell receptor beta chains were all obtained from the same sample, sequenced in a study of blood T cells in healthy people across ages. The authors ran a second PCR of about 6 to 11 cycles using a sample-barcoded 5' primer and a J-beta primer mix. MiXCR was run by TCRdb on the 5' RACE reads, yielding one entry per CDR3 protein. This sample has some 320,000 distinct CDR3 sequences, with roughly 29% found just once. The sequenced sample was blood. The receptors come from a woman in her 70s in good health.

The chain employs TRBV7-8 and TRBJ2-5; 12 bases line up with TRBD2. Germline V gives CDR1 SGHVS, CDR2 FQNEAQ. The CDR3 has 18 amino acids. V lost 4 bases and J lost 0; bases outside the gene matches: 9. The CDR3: CASSSGLAGIQYQETQYF. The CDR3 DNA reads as TGTGCCAGCAGCTCCGGACTAGCGGGGATACAGTACCAAGAGACCCAGTACTTC.

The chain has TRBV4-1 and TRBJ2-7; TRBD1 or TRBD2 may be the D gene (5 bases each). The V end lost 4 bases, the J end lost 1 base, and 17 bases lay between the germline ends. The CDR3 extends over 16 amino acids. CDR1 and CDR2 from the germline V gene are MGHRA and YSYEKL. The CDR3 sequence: CASSRLTPGGSYEQYF. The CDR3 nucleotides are TGCGCCAGCAGCCGCCTAACCCCTGGGGGTTCCTACGAGCAGTACTTC.

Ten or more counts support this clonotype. The CDR3: CASRSLTAHSYGYTF. The CDR3 coding sequence is TGTGCCAGCAGATCGTTGACAGCACATTCCTATGGCTACACCTTC. The rearrangement uses TRBV28 and TRBJ1-2; possible D gene TRBD1, 5 bases. V dropped 6 bases and J dropped 4 bases, with 18 bases sitting between them. This CDR3 contains 15 residues. Germline assignment: CDR1 MDHEN and CDR2 SYDVKM.

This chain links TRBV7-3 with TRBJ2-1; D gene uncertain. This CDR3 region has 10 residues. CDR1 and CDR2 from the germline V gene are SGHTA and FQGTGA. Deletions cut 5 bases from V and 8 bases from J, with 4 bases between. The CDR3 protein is CASSRHEQFF. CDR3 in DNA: TGTGCCAGCAGCCGCCATGAGCAGTTCTTC. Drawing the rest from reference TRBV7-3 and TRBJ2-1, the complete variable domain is GAGVSQTPSNKVTEKGKYVELRCDPISGHTALYWYRQSLGQGPEFLIYFQGTGAADDSGLPNDRFFAVRPEGSVSTLKIQRTERGDSAVYLCASSRHEQFFGPGTRLTVL.

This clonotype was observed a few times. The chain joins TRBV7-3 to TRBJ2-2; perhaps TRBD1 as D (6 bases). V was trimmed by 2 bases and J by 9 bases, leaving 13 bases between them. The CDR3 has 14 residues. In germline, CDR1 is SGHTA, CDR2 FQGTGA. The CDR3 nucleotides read TGTGCCAGCAGCTTATATCAGGGGAGTCGGGAGCTGTTTTTT. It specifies CASSLYQGSRELFF.

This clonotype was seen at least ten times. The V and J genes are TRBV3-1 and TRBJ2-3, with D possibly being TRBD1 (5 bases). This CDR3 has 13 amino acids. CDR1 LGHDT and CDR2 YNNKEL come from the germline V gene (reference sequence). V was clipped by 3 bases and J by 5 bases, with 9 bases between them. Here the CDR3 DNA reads TGTGCCAGCAGCCAGGGGCGAGAAGATACGCAGTATTTT. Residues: CASSQGREDTQYF.

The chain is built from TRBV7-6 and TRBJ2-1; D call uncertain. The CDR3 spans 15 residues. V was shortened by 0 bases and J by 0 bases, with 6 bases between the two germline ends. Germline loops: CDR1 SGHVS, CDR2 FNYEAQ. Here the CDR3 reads CASSLAAGSYNEQFF. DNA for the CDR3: TGTGCCAGCAGCTTAGCAGCAGGCTCCTACAATGAGCAGTTCTTC.

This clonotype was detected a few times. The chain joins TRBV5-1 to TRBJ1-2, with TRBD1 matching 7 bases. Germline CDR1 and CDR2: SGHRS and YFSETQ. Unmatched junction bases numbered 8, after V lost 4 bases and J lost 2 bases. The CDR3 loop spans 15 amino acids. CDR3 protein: CASSPGTVANYGYTF. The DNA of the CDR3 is TGCGCCAGCAGCCCCGGGACAGTGGCCAACTATGGCTACACCTTC.

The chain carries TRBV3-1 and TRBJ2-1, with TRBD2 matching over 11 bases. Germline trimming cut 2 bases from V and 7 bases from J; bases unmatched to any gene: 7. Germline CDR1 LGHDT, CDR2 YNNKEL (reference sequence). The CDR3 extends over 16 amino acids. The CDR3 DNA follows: TGTGCCAGCAGCCAAACTAGCGGGAGACTTTCGAATGAGCAGTTCTTC. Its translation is CASSQTSGRLSNEQFF.

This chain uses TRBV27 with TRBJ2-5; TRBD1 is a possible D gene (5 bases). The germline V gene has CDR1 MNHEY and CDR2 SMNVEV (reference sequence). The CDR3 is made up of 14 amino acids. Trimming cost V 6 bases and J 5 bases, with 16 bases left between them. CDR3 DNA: TGTGCCAGCAGCTATTCATCACACAGGGAGACCCAGTACTTC. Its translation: CASSYSSHRETQYF.

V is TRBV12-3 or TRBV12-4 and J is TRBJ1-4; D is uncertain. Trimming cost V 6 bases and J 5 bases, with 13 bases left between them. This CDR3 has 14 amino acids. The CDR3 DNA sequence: TGTGCCAGCAGCAATCTTAGCTACAATGAAAAACTGTTTTTT. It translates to CASSNLSYNEKLFF.

The CDR3 here is CASSPQGHVTDTQYF. As DNA, the CDR3 is TGTGCCAGCAGCCCACAGGGGCATGTCACAGATACGCAGTATTTT. J is TRBJ2-3 and V is TRBV7-3, with 7 nucleotides matching TRBD1. Trimming took 5 bases from V and 2 from J; bases not matched to a gene: 7. The CDR3 is 15 amino acids. The germline gives CDR1 SGHTA, CDR2 FQGTGA. The variable domain in full, with the rest retrieved from reference TRBV7-3 and TRBJ2-3, is GAGVSQTPSNKVTEKGKYVELRCDPISGHTALYWYRQSLGQGPEFLIYFQGTGAADDSGLPNDRFFAVRPEGSVSTLKIQRTERGDSAVYLCASSPQGHVTDTQYFGPGTRLTVL.

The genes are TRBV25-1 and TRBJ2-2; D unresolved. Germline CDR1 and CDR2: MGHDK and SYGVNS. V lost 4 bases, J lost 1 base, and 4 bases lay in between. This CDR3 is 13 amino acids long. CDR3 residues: CASSVLNTGELFF. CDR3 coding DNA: TGTGCCAGCAGTGTGTTGAACACCGGGGAGCTGTTTTTT.

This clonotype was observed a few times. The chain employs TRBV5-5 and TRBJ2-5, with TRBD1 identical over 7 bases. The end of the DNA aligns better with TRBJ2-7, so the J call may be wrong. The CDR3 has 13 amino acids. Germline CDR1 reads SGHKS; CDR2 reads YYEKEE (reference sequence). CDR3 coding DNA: TGTGCCAGCAGCTTATACAGGGGCTACGAGCAGTACTTC. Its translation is CASSLYRGYEQYF.

The CDR3 loop is CSVTDRVGQPQHF. For the CDR3, the DNA is TGCAGCGTTACGGACAGGGTTGGTCAGCCCCAGCATTTT. The chain recombines TRBV29-1 with TRBJ1-5; TRBD1 matches at 8 bases. The J segment lost 6 bases and the V segment lost 5 bases, leaving 6 bases of the junction unmatched. Germline V gene lookup returns CDR1 SQVTM and CDR2 ANQGSEA. The CDR3 length is 13 residues. Full variable domain (missing parts from reference TRBV29-1 and TRBJ1-5): SAVISQKPSRDICQRGTSLTIQCQVDSQVTMMFWYRQQPGQSLTLIATANQGSEATYESGFVIDKFPISRPNLTFSTLTVSNMSPEDSSIYLCSVTDRVGQPQHFGDGTRLSIL.

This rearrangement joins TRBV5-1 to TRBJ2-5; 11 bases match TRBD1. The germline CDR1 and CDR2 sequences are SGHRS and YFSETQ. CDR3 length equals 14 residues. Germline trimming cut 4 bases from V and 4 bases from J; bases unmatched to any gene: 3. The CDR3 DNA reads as TGCGCCAGCAGCCTAGGGACAGGGGGAGAGACCCAGTACTTC. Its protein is CASSLGTGGETQYF.

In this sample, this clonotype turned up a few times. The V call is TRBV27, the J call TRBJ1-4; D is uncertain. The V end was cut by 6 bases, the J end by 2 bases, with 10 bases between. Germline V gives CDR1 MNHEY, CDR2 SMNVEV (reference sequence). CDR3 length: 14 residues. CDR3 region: CASRRVSTNEKLFF. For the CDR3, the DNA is TGTGCCAGCAGACGAGTCAGCACTAATGAAAAACTGTTTTTT.

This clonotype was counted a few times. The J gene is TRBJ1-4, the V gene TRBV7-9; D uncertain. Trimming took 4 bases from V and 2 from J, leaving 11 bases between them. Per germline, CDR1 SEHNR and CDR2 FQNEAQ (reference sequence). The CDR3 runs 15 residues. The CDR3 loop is CASSSGQDTNEKLFF. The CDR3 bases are TGTGCCAGCAGCTCAGGTCAAGACACTAATGAAAAACTGTTTTTT.

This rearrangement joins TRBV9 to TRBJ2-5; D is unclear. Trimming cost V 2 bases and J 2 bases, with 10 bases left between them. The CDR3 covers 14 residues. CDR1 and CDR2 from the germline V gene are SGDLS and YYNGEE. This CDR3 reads CASSVSHSQETQYF. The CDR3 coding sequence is TGTGCCAGCAGCGTCTCCCACAGTCAAGAGACCCAGTACTTC.

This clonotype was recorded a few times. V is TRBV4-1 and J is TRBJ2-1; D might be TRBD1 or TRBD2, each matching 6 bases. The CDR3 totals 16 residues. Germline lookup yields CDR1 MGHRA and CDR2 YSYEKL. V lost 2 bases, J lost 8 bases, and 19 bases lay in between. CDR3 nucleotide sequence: TGCGCCAGCAGCCAACCCGGACAAGGGGGAGGCGATGAGCAGTTCTTC. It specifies CASSQPGQGGGDEQFF.

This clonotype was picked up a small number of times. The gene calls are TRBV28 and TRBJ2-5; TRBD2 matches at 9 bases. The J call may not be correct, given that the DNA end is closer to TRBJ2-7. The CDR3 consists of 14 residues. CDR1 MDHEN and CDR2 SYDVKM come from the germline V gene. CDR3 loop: CASSPSGASYEQYF. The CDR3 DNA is TGTGCCAGCAGCCCTAGCGGGGCCTCCTACGAGCAGTACTTC.

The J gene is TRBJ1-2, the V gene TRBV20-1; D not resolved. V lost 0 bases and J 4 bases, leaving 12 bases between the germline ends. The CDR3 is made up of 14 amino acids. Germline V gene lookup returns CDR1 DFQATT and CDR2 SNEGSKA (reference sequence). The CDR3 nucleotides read TGCAGTGCTAGAGATTCGAGCAGGCCCTATGGCTACACCTTC. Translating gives CSARDSSRPYGYTF.

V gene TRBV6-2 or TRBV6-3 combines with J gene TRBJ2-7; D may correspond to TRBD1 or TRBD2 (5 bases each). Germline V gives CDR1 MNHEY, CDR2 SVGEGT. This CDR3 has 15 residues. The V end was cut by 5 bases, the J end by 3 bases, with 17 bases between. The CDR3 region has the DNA TGTGCCAGCAGTCGTCCCGGGACCGCAAGCTACGAGCAGTACTTC. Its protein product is CASSRPGTASYEQYF.

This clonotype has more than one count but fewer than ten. The CDR3 DNA reads as TGTGCCAGCAGTCCCTGGCTCGACAGCGTCTCTGGAAACACCATATATTTT. Translation gives CASSPWLDSVSGNTIYF. This sequence joins TRBV28 and TRBJ1-3, with a tentative D call TRBD1 (5 bases). This CDR3 contains 17 residues. In germline, CDR1 is MDHEN, CDR2 SYDVKM. Trimming left V 5 bases short and J 0 bases short, with 17 bases between.

Here the CDR3 DNA reads TGTGCCAGCTCACCTAGGACGGTAACCTACGAGCAGTACTTC. As protein: CASSPRTVTYEQYF. This chain connects TRBV18 to TRBJ2-7; D is unresolved. Germline V gives CDR1 KGHSH, CDR2 LQKENI. The V end lost 3 bases, the J end lost 2 bases, and 11 bases lay between the germline ends. The CDR3 contains 14 residues. The full variable domain, in which reference TRBV18 and TRBJ2-7 provide the parts outside the CDR3, is NAGVMQNPRHLVRRRGQEARLRCSPMKGHSHVYWYRQLPEEGLKFMVYLQKENIIDESGMPKERFSAEFPKEGPSILRIQQVVRGDSAAYFCASSPRTVTYEQYFGPGTRLTVT.

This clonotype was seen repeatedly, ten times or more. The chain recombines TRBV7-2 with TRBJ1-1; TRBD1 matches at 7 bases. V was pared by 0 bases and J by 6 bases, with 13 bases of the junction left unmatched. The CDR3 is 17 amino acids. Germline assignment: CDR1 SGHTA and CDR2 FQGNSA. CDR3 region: CASSLAHQGERIAEAFF. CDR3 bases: TGTGCCAGCAGCTTAGCGCACCAGGGGGAAAGAATCGCTGAAGCTTTCTTT.

CDR3 coding DNA: TGTGCCAGCAGTTACGTTGATGGTGGCGAGCAGTACTTC. Translation: CASSYVDGGEQYF. The chain links TRBV6-6 to TRBJ2-7, with D unclear. Trimming removed 2 bases from V and 6 bases from J, with 11 bases in between. The length of the CDR3 is 13 residues. Germline CDR1 reads MNHNY; CDR2 reads SVGAGI (reference sequence).